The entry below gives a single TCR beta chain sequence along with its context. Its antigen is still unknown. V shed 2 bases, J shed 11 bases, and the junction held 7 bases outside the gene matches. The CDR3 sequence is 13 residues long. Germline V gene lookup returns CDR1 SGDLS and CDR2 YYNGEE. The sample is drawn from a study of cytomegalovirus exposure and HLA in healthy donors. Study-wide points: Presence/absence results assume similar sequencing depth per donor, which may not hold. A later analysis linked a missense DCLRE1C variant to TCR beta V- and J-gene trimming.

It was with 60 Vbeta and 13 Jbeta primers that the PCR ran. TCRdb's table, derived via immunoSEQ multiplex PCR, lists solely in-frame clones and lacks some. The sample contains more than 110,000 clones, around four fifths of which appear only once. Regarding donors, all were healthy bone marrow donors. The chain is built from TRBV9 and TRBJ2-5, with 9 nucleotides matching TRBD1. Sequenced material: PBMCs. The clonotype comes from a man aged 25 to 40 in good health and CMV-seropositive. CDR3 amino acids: CASSVGTGFEQYF. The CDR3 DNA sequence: TGTGCCAGCAGCGTGGGGACAGGGTTTGAGCAGTACTTC.